This record looks at one T cell receptor beta chain sequence and its context. Its specificity is not known. These data are taken from a study of T cells in localized non-small cell lung cancer. Study conclusions and caveats: Median detection of top 100 tumor clones in adjacent lung was 55 to 60 clones. Investigators sequenced only a single tumor region, leaving heterogeneity possible. It was uninvolved adjacent lung that showed the highest T cell clonality, exceeding tumor.

With V trimmed by 3 bases and J by 1 base, 16 bases remained unmatched. There are 22 residues in the CDR3. The germline V gene encodes CDR1 SNHLY and CDR2 FYNNEI. Produced via immunoSEQ multiplex PCR; TCRdb's table is partial and in-frame only. The repertoire has 50,000 to 55,000 clones, around 87% of them found once; the top ten carry about a sixth. Sequences were derived from PBMCs, sampled before any cancer treatment. The chain links TRBV2 to TRBJ2-6; 12 bases are shared with TRBD1. This receptor was identified in a female donor with stage II lung adenocarcinoma. The chain's CDR3 is CASSDFTGTGGITGSGANVLTF. The CDR3 DNA reads as TGTGCCAGCAGTGACTTCACCGGGACAGGGGGCATCACTGGATCTGGGGCCAACGTCCTGACTTTC.